Presented here are 16 T cell receptor beta chains from one specimen sequenced in a study of blood T cell repertoires in COVID-19. The protocol was immunoSEQ multiplex PCR, while the TCRdb copy is restricted to in-frame clones and leaves out a portion. The sample holds about 220,000 clones, approximately 80% seen once. Sequenced sample: PBMCs or T cells enriched from blood (not recorded which). The source of these receptors is an older woman who had recovered from COVID-19.

This rearrangement joins TRBV24-1 to TRBJ1-2; 8 positions agree with TRBD1. Germline V gene data show CDR1 as KGHDR and CDR2 as SFDVKD. The CDR3 covers 19 residues. Trimming removed 5 bases from V and 4 bases from J; junction bases left unmatched: 20. The CDR3 coding sequence is TGTGCCACCAGTGGTTGTGGATGGATGACAGGGGTGTGCAGCTATGGCTACACCTTC. Protein: CATSGCGWMTGVCSYGYTF.

The chain combines TRBV11-2 with TRBJ2-1; tentatively, D is TRBD2 (5 bases). Germline loops: CDR1 SGHAT, CDR2 FQNNGV. With 5 bases removed from V and 0 bases from J, the gap between germline ends came to 17 bases. This CDR3 region has 17 residues. The CDR3 loop reads CASSLTGNRDSYNEQFF. DNA for the CDR3: TGTGCCAGCAGCCTCACCGGCAACCGGGACTCCTACAATGAGCAGTTCTTC.

This clone was counted once. The CDR3 DNA follows: TGTGCCAGCAGCCTGGGGACAGTCAATGAGCAGTTCTTC. Amino acid sequence: CASSLGTVNEQFF. The V gene is TRBV14, the J gene TRBJ2-1; 7 nucleotides agree with TRBD1. J was trimmed by 6 bases and V by 4 bases; bases with no gene match: 3. Germline values: CDR1 SGHDN, CDR2 FVKESK. The CDR3 extends over 13 amino acids.

The rearrangement links TRBV7-7 to TRBJ2-5; TRBD1 aligns across 10 bases. The germline V gene has CDR1 SSHAT and CDR2 FNYEAQ (reference sequence). The length of the CDR3 is 15 residues. J gave up 4 bases and V 6 bases, and 8 bases lay outside the gene matches. CDR3 loop: CASSRTGGVIETQYF. In DNA form, the CDR3 reads TGTGCCAGCAGTCGGACAGGGGGGGTGATAGAGACCCAGTACTTC.

V usage is TRBV6-4 and J usage is TRBJ2-1; TRBD2 aligns across 7 bases. The germline gives CDR1 MRHNA, CDR2 SNTAGT. The CDR3 consists of 16 residues. The trim removed 5 bases at V and 0 bases at J, leaving 7 bases unmatched. The CDR3 DNA is TGTGCCAGCAGTCTCGACGGGGGGACCTCCTACAATGAGCAGTTCTTC. Its translation is CASSLDGGTSYNEQFF.

This chain connects TRBV7-2 to TRBJ2-1; weak D call: TRBD1 (5 bases). The ends were cut back, 5 bases at V and 2 bases at J, with 7 bases in the middle. Germline CDR1 and CDR2: SGHTA and FQGNSA. CDR3 length equals 13 residues. The CDR3 reads CASSQGPYNEQFF. The CDR3 bases are TGTGCCAGCAGCCAGGGCCCCTACAATGAGCAGTTCTTC.

This clone was detected only a few times. This chain connects TRBV27 to TRBJ2-7, with TRBD2 matching over 8 bases. Unmatched junction bases numbered 7, after V lost 3 bases and J lost 0 bases. The CDR3 extends over 16 amino acids. The germline V gene has CDR1 MNHEY and CDR2 SMNVEV (reference sequence). The DNA of the CDR3 is TGTGCCAGCAGTTTTTCGGCGGGGGGCTTCTCCTACGAGCAGTACTTC. It codes for CASSFSAGGFSYEQYF.

The CDR3 DNA reads as TGTGCCAGCAGCCTCCCCAGACACTCTGGAAACACCATATATTTT. Its translation: CASSLPRHSGNTIYF. The genes are TRBV28 and TRBJ1-3; D remains ambiguous. Germline V gene lookup returns CDR1 MDHEN and CDR2 SYDVKM. The CDR3 extends over 15 amino acids. With 6 bases removed from V and 0 bases from J, the gap between germline ends came to 12 bases.

CDR3 DNA: TGTGCCAGCAGTGAATTTCATAGCGGGGGCACAGATACGCAGTATTTT. Residues: CASSEFHSGGTDTQYF. The genes are TRBV6-1 and TRBJ2-3; TRBD2 agrees at 8 bases. V shed 2 bases, J shed 1 base, and the junction held 5 bases outside the gene matches. CDR1 is MNHNS, CDR2 SASEGT, per germline. The CDR3 contains 16 residues.

The CDR3 DNA follows: TGTGCCAGCAGCCCCCACAGGGCTACGGACACCGGGGAGCTGTTTTTT. It specifies CASSPHRATDTGELFF. The V gene is TRBV5-5, the J gene TRBJ2-2; D possibly corresponds to TRBD1 (6 bases). CDR1 and CDR2 (germline): SGHKS, YYEKEE (reference sequence). V dropped 4 bases and J dropped 3 bases, with 16 bases sitting between them. This CDR3 has 16 residues.

This chain connects TRBV7-9 to TRBJ2-2; 9 positions match TRBD1. This CDR3 is 14 amino acids long. CDR1 SEHNR and CDR2 FQNEAQ come from the germline V gene (reference sequence). In DNA form, the CDR3 reads TGTGGGACATGGGGACAGGGGAACACCGGGGAGCTGTTTTTT. Protein: CGTWGQGNTGELFF.

This clone has a single count. J is TRBJ2-1 and V is TRBV12-5; 8 positions agree with TRBD2. The CDR3 length is 15 residues. Germline CDR1 LGHNT, CDR2 FRNRAP. Trimming at V came to 6 bases and at J to 2 bases, leaving 6 bases not matched to a gene. The CDR3 sequence is CASGPTSATYNEQFF. The DNA of the CDR3 is TGTGCTAGTGGCCCGACTAGCGCCACCTACAATGAGCAGTTCTTC.

The chain is built from TRBV6-5 and TRBJ1-5, with D tentatively TRBD1 (5 bases). CDR1 and CDR2 (germline): MNHEY, SVGAGI. The germline V and J ends were trimmed by 5 bases and 9 bases, with 17 bases remaining between them. The CDR3 covers 14 residues. CDR3 nucleotide sequence: TGTGCCAGCAGTAGAGGGACTGAACTAGCGCCCCAGCATTTT. Translated, it gives CASSRGTELAPQHF.

This chain connects TRBV7-2 to TRBJ2-1; the D gene is possibly TRBD2 (6 bases). The CDR3 has 15 residues. Germline V gene lookup returns CDR1 SGHTA and CDR2 FQGNSA. Deletions cut 10 bases from V and 3 bases from J, with 19 bases between. CDR3 sequence: CATTTGTPGYNEQFF. The CDR3 coding sequence is TGTGCCACCACAACCGGGACTCCTGGCTACAATGAGCAGTTCTTC. The full variable domain, its missing parts supplied by reference TRBV7-2 and TRBJ2-1, is GAGVSQSPSNKVTEKGKDVELRCDPISGHTALYWYRQSLGQGLEFLIYFQGNSAPDKSGLPSDRFSAERTGGSVSTLTIQRTQQEDSAVYLCATTTGTPGYNEQFFGPGTRLTVL.

The genes are TRBV6-5 and TRBJ1-3; a possible D gene is TRBD1 (6 bases). Per the germline V gene, CDR1 is MNHEY and CDR2 is SVGAGI. This CDR3 has 14 amino acids. V was pared by 6 bases and J by 0 bases, with 9 bases between. Here the CDR3 DNA reads TGTGCCAGCAGGACAGGTGACTCTGGAAACACCATATATTTT. Translated, it gives CASRTGDSGNTIYF.

The chain has TRBV5-4 and TRBJ1-2; D ambiguous. V dropped 1 base and J dropped 4 bases, with 14 bases sitting between them. In germline, CDR1 is SGHNT, CDR2 YYREEE (reference sequence). The CDR3 is 15 residues long. CDR3 bases: TGTGCCAGCAGCTTGAACCCGAGCCCTTTCTATGGCTACACCTTC. It encodes CASSLNPSPFYGYTF.